These 30 T cell receptor beta chains originate from one sample sequenced in a study of T cell responses to AZD1222 COVID-19 vaccine. TCRdb keeps only in-frame clones here, not all; method: immunoSEQ multiplex PCR. The sample yields approximately 88,000 clones, almost 80% seen once. The material was peripheral blood, obtained on day 0 of AZD1222 vaccination. The receptors here all came from an adult in good health.

J is TRBJ1-5 and V is TRBV19, with D perhaps TRBD1 (6 bases). V lost 4 bases, J lost 4 bases, and 11 bases lay in between. Looked up from germline, CDR1 is LNHDA and CDR2 is SQIVND (reference sequence). This CDR3 spans 14 amino acids. CDR3: CASSSDRWNQPQHF. Written as DNA, the CDR3 is TGTGCCAGTAGTAGCGACAGGTGGAATCAGCCCCAGCATTTT.

This sequence joins TRBV19 and TRBJ1-5; D might be TRBD1 (5 bases). The germline gives CDR1 LNHDA, CDR2 SQIVND (reference sequence). V gave up 5 bases and J gave up 4 bases, with 12 bases separating them. The CDR3 is 14 amino acids. CDR3 amino acids: CASSVTELNQPQHF. CDR3 DNA: TGTGCCAGTAGTGTGACAGAGCTGAATCAGCCCCAGCATTTT.

V gene TRBV24-1 combines with J gene TRBJ1-1, with TRBD1 matching 11 bases. This CDR3 has 16 residues. Germline assignment: CDR1 KGHDR and CDR2 SFDVKD. The J segment lost 3 bases and the V segment lost 7 bases, leaving 9 bases of the junction unmatched. The DNA of the CDR3 is TGTGCCACCAGATCCGGGACAGGGGGTGAGGACACTGAAGCTTTCTTT. Its protein is CATRSGTGGEDTEAFF.

The rearrangement links TRBV20-1 to TRBJ1-2; 9 nucleotides agree with TRBD1. CDR1 and CDR2 (germline): DFQATT, SNEGSKA (reference sequence). The CDR3 has 11 residues. V lost 7 bases to trimming and J lost 3 bases; unmatched junction nucleotides: 0. CDR3: CSGTGDYGYTF. As DNA, the CDR3 is TGCAGTGGGACAGGGGACTATGGCTACACCTTC.

The V gene is TRBV28, the J gene TRBJ2-3; D is uncertain. CDR1 is MDHEN, CDR2 SYDVKM, per germline. Trimming cost V 5 bases and J 4 bases, with 10 bases left between them. CDR3 size: 13 residues. The CDR3 loop is CASSTPLPDTQYF. The CDR3 DNA reads TGTGCCAGCAGTACTCCGTTACCAGATACGCAGTATTTT.

CDR3 residues: CASRSGQGGSYGYTF. As DNA, the CDR3 is TGTGCCAGCAGATCTGGACAGGGTGGTAGCTATGGCTACACCTTC. The chain employs TRBV6-5 and TRBJ1-2, with 8 bases matching TRBD1. The CDR3 totals 15 residues. Germline lookup yields CDR1 MNHEY and CDR2 SVGAGI. V lost 6 bases to trimming and J lost 4 bases; unmatched junction nucleotides: 10.

The rearrangement uses TRBV25-1 and TRBJ1-2, with a weak D call TRBD1 (6 bases). This CDR3 has 14 residues. The V gene's germline CDR1 is MGHDK and CDR2 SYGVNS. With 4 bases removed from V and 1 base from J, the gap between germline ends came to 10 bases. The DNA for the CDR3 is TGTGCCAGCAGTGTGGACAGTATTAACTATGGCTACACCTTC. Translated, it gives CASSVDSINYGYTF.

This chain connects TRBV19 to TRBJ2-3; TRBD2 is a possible D gene (6 bases). This CDR3 is 18 amino acids long. CDR1 is LNHDA, CDR2 SQIVND, per germline (reference sequence). V gave up 5 bases and J gave up 0 bases, with 21 bases separating them. The CDR3 loop is CASSSKLELAISTDTQYF. As DNA, the CDR3 is TGTGCCAGTAGTTCCAAACTAGAACTAGCCATAAGCACAGATACGCAGTATTTT.

The chain couples TRBV5-1 to TRBJ1-1, with a weak D call TRBD1 (6 bases). CDR3 length equals 15 residues. Germline V gene sequence: CDR1 SGHRS, CDR2 YFSETQ. Deletions cut 6 bases from V and 2 bases from J, with 17 bases between. The DNA for the CDR3 is TGCGCCAGCACCACTGAAACAGGGAGTAACACTGAAGCTTTCTTT. It translates to CASTTETGSNTEAFF.

The sample holds a few counts of this clone. The chain uses TRBV28 and TRBJ1-2; no clear D. Germline CDR1 is MDHEN and CDR2 is SYDVKM. V lost 4 bases and J 4 bases, leaving 22 bases between the germline ends. The CDR3 covers 17 residues. CDR3: CASSSITIPERVYGYTF. CDR3 nucleotide sequence: TGTGCCAGCAGTTCTATTACCATCCCTGAGCGGGTCTATGGCTACACCTTC.

There are a few counts of this clone. V is TRBV25-1 and J is TRBJ1-1, with 7 bases aligning to TRBD1. The CDR3 length is 15 residues. Per germline, CDR1 MGHDK and CDR2 SYGVNS. V was pared by 1 base and J by 6 bases, with 8 bases of the junction left unmatched. The CDR3 sequence is CASSESPGGRAEAFF. In nucleotides, the CDR3 is TGTGCCAGCAGTGAATCGCCAGGGGGGCGGGCTGAAGCTTTCTTT. The entire variable domain, with the rest obtained from reference TRBV25-1 and TRBJ1-1, is as follows: EADIYQTPRYLVIGTGKKITLECSQTMGHDKMYWYQQDPGMELHLIHYSYGVNSTEKGDLSSESTVSRIRTEHFPLTLESARPSHTSQYLCASSESPGGRAEAFFGQGTRLTVV.

The V and J genes are TRBV2 and TRBJ1-1; 8 nucleotides agree with TRBD1. This CDR3 has 13 residues. With 5 bases clipped from V and 10 bases from J, the junction kept 9 bases outside the gene matches. Germline CDR1 reads SNHLY; CDR2 reads FYNNEI. The CDR3 nucleotides are TGTGCCAGCAGTCGCAGGGGGCCCCAAAGAGCTTTCTTT. Translation: CASSRRGPQRAFF. Based on the CDR3 plus reference TRBV2 and TRBJ1-1, the full variable domain is EPEVTQTPSHQVTQMGQEVILRCVPISNHLYFYWYRQILGQKVEFLVSFYNNEISEKSEIFDDQFSVERPDGSNFTLKIRSTKLEDSAMYFCASSRRGPQRAFFGQGTRLTVV.

The gene calls are TRBV5-1 and TRBJ2-2; D uncertain. Germline V gives CDR1 SGHRS, CDR2 YFSETQ. Trimming left V 6 bases short and J 4 bases short, with 13 bases between. This CDR3 contains 14 residues. CDR3 coding DNA: TGCGCCAGCACCCAAACAATAGGCACCGGGGAGCTGTTTTTT. Translated: CASTQTIGTGELFF.

The chain is built from TRBV6-2 or TRBV6-3 and TRBJ2-7; 9 bases are shared with TRBD2. CDR3 length: 20 residues. The germline V gene encodes CDR1 MNHEY and CDR2 SVGEGT. J lost 0 bases, V lost 3 bases, and 18 bases had no gene match. The CDR3 loop is CASSYPSQLSGRILSYEQYF. The CDR3 bases are TGTGCCAGCAGTTATCCGAGCCAATTGAGCGGGAGGATCCTCTCCTACGAGCAGTACTTC.

This clone is a singleton in its sample. The V and J genes are TRBV5-4 and TRBJ1-2, with a possible D match to TRBD1 (5 bases). With 5 bases removed from V and 7 bases from J, the gap between germline ends came to 27 bases. This CDR3 region has 17 residues. Germline V gives CDR1 SGHNT, CDR2 YYREEE (reference sequence). DNA of the CDR3: TGTGCCAGCAGGAGAGCGGGACGGCACGCCCTCGGTGCTGGCTACACCTTC. Translation: CASRRAGRHALGAGYTF.

This rearrangement joins TRBV7-6 to TRBJ1-1, with 7 positions matching TRBD1. Unmatched junction bases numbered 4, after V lost 5 bases and J lost 1 base. Germline assignment: CDR1 SGHVS and CDR2 FNYEAQ. This CDR3 contains 14 residues. This CDR3 is CASSPRGTNTEAFF. DNA for the CDR3: TGTGCCAGCAGCCCCAGGGGGACGAACACTGAAGCTTTCTTT.

The chain couples TRBV5-4 to TRBJ2-4; 8 positions match TRBD1. The CDR3 has 15 amino acids. Germline-derived CDR1 and CDR2 are SGHNT and YYREEE (reference sequence). V gave up 0 bases and J gave up 3 bases; unmatched junction bases: 2. In DNA, the CDR3 is TGTGCCAGCAGCTTGGGGGGGACAGGCAAAAACATTCAGTACTTC. It codes for CASSLGGTGKNIQYF.

The chain uses TRBV28 and TRBJ1-1; D not resolved. V lost 5 bases and J lost 0, with 16 bases in between. The CDR3 has 16 residues. Germline CDR1 reads MDHEN; CDR2 reads SYDVKM. The DNA of the CDR3 is TGTGCCAGCAGTCCATGGACGTGGCCCATGAACACTGAAGCTTTCTTT. Its translation: CASSPWTWPMNTEAFF.

This clone was counted only a few times. The rearrangement uses TRBV6-6 and TRBJ2-3; unclear D gene. In germline, CDR1 is MNHNY, CDR2 SVGAGI (reference sequence). The CDR3 sequence is 13 residues long. V was cut by 6 bases and J by 0 bases, with 7 bases left in between. In nucleotides, the CDR3 is TGTGCCAGCAGGGAACCTAGCACAGATACGCAGTATTTT. Protein sequence: CASREPSTDTQYF.

The gene calls are TRBV5-1 and TRBJ1-1; D unresolved. CDR1 SGHRS and CDR2 YFSETQ come from the germline V gene. The CDR3 covers 13 residues. Between the trimmed V and J ends, which lost 6 bases and 5 bases, there was a span of 14 bases. CDR3 loop: CASTLPGDTEAFF. CDR3 in DNA: TGCGCCAGCACCCTCCCGGGCGATACTGAAGCTTTCTTT.

The J gene is TRBJ1-6, the V gene TRBV11-2; D is undetermined. Germline assignment: CDR1 SGHAT and CDR2 FQNNGV. This CDR3 contains 15 residues. V was cut by 5 bases and J by 8 bases, with 16 bases left in between. This CDR3 is CASSGWTSEDSPLHF. The CDR3 nucleotides read TGTGCCAGCAGCGGATGGACTTCCGAGGATTCACCCCTCCACTTT. The full variable domain, with the rest looked up from reference TRBV11-2 and TRBJ1-6, is EAGVAQSPRYKIIEKRQSVAFWCNPISGHATLYWYQQILGQGPKLLIQFQNNGVVDDSQLPKDRFSAERLKGVDSTLKIQPAKLEDSAVYLCASSGWTSEDSPLHFGNGTRLTVT.

V usage is TRBV6-5 and J usage is TRBJ1-3; D remains ambiguous. Germline V gives CDR1 MNHEY, CDR2 SVGAGI. This CDR3 contains 15 residues. Trimming took 0 bases from V and 7 from J, leaving 13 bases between them. The CDR3 nucleotides are TGTGCCAGCAGTTACTCTAGGGTCTTCCGCAACACCATATATTTT. As protein: CASSYSRVFRNTIYF.

This chain links TRBV7-2 with TRBJ2-3; D not resolved. V lost 1 base, J lost 4 bases, and 6 bases lay in between. Germline V CDR1 and CDR2: SGHTA, FQGNSA. The CDR3 runs to 13 residues. The CDR3, as DNA: TGTGCCAGCAGCTTAGGTTGGCCAGATACGCAGTATTTT. This encodes CASSLGWPDTQYF. The whole variable domain, remainder taken from reference TRBV7-2 and TRBJ2-3, is GAGVSQSPSNKVTEKGKDVELRCDPISGHTALYWYRQSLGQGLEFLIYFQGNSAPDKSGLPSDRFSAERTGGSVSTLTIQRTQQEDSAVYLCASSLGWPDTQYFGPGTRLTVL.

The V call is TRBV19, the J call TRBJ2-7; 8 bases map to TRBD2. This CDR3 region has 14 residues. After removal of 4 bases from V and 4 bases from J, the junction contained 6 bases not matched to a gene. Germline V lookup: CDR1 LNHDA, CDR2 SQIVND (reference sequence). CDR3 bases: TGTGCCAGTAGTAGGGGACTAGTCCCTTACGAGCAGTACTTC. It yields the protein CASSRGLVPYEQYF.

The rearrangement uses TRBV4-3 and TRBJ2-2; D possibly corresponds to TRBD1 (7 bases). V was pared by 1 base and J by 2 bases, with 14 bases between. The length of the CDR3 is 17 residues. Germline assignment: CDR1 LGHNA and CDR2 YSLEER. The DNA for the CDR3 is TGCGCCAGCAGCCAAGCAGGGGGGACGGATAACACCGGGGAGCTGTTTTTT. Encoded protein: CASSQAGGTDNTGELFF.

The chain couples TRBV29-1 to TRBJ1-1; TRBD1 is a possible D gene (6 bases). The germline gives CDR1 SQVTM, CDR2 ANQGSEA. This CDR3 comprises 14 residues. The V end lost 2 bases, the J end lost 5 bases, and 15 bases lay between the germline ends. The CDR3 DNA follows: TGCAGCGTTGAACAGGGGCAGTACGGGACTGAAGCTTTCTTT. Residues: CSVEQGQYGTEAFF.

Comments on this clone: The sample has other DNA sequences that encode this CDR3 too. The chain employs TRBV30 and TRBJ1-5; D unresolved. The CDR3 has 13 residues. With 2 bases removed from V and 7 bases from J, the gap between germline ends came to 12 bases. Germline V lookup: CDR1 GTSNPN, CDR2 SVGIG (reference sequence). The CDR3: CAWSSRGDQPQHF. CDR3 coding DNA: TGTGCCTGGAGTTCCCGAGGAGACCAGCCCCAGCATTTT.

The chain carries TRBV3-1 (or the pseudogene TRBV3-2) and TRBJ1-1, with 10 bases fitting TRBD1. J lost 3 bases, V lost 4 bases, and 5 bases had no gene match. The germline V gene encodes CDR1 LGHDT and CDR2 YNNKEL (reference sequence). The CDR3 has 15 residues. CDR3 region: CASSPTGGADTEAFF. CDR3 DNA: TGTGCCAGCAGCCCGACAGGGGGCGCGGACACTGAAGCTTTCTTT.

This chain connects TRBV6-5 to TRBJ1-2; no clear D gene. There are 14 residues in the CDR3. V gave up 2 bases and J gave up 3 bases, with 10 bases separating them. Germline values: CDR1 MNHEY, CDR2 SVGAGI. The CDR3 DNA reads as TGTGCCAGCAGTTACGGGTTCAACTACTATGGCTACACCTTC. This translates into CASSYGFNYYGYTF.

J is TRBJ1-2 and V is TRBV9; 7 bases map to TRBD1. The CDR3 extends over 15 amino acids. The germline gives CDR1 SGDLS, CDR2 YYNGEE. J gave up 2 bases and V 0 bases, and 4 bases lay outside the gene matches. The CDR3 nucleotides are TGTGCCAGCAGCGTAGAGGGACAGTCGAACTATGGCTACACCTTC. It codes for CASSVEGQSNYGYTF.